Below, 18 T cell receptor beta chains from the same sample are listed, as sequenced in a study of blood T cell repertoires in COVID-19. Only in-frame clones appear in the TCRdb table, and some are missing; sequencing was by immunoSEQ multiplex PCR. The table shows roughly 100,000 clones, with approximately 86% occurring only once. The sample comprised peripheral blood. These receptor sequences come from a woman older than 75 with acute or convalescent COVID-19.

The rearrangement joins TRBV2 to TRBJ2-7; 8 bases line up with TRBD1. V trimming: 3 bases; J trimming: 3 bases; junction bases outside the gene matches: 4. Germline CDR1 reads SNHLY; CDR2 reads FYNNEI. The CDR3 extends over 14 amino acids. The CDR3 sequence is CASSDPGGSYEQYF. CDR3 bases: TGTGCCAGCAGTGATCCAGGGGGCAGCTACGAGCAGTACTTC.

The chain links TRBV6-6 to TRBJ1-2; the D is unclear. Between the trimmed V and J ends, which lost 6 bases and 8 bases, there was a span of 13 bases. Germline V lookup: CDR1 MNHNY, CDR2 SVGAGI (reference sequence). This CDR3 contains 12 residues. CDR3 sequence reads: CASSPGGWGYTF. The CDR3 region has the DNA TGTGCCAGCAGCCCTGGAGGTTGGGGCTACACCTTC.

DNA for the CDR3: TGTGCCAGCAGCTCTCAGGCCACGGGGGCAGATACGCAGTATTTT. This gives the protein CASSSQATGADTQYF. The chain carries TRBV7-9 and TRBJ2-3; the D gene is possibly TRBD2 (6 bases). This CDR3 is 15 amino acids long. The V gene's germline CDR1 is SEHNR and CDR2 FQNEAQ (reference sequence). The V end lost 4 bases, the J end lost 4 bases, and 15 bases lay between the germline ends.

The chain links TRBV5-1 to TRBJ1-6, with TRBD1 matching 8 bases. The V segment lost 2 bases and the J segment 6 bases; nucleotides outside the gene matches: 7. The CDR3 is made up of 16 amino acids. Looked up from germline, CDR1 is SGHRS and CDR2 is YFSETQ. The CDR3 is CASSFSTGALNSPLHF. CDR3 DNA: TGCGCCAGCAGCTTTTCGACAGGGGCCCTTAATTCACCCCTCCACTTT.

The chain carries TRBV13 and TRBJ1-1; no reliable D call. The germline V gene encodes CDR1 PRHDT and CDR2 FYEKMQ (reference sequence). V gave up 5 bases and J gave up 4 bases, with 17 bases separating them. The CDR3 contains 15 residues. The CDR3 coding sequence is TGTGCCAGCAGCCCTTACTCCGGGTCCGGCACTGAAGCTTTCTTT. Its protein product is CASSPYSGSGTEAFF. The variable domain in full, with the rest retrieved from reference TRBV13 and TRBJ1-1, is AAGVIQSPRHLIKEKRETATLKCYPIPRHDTVYWYQQGPGQDPQFLISFYEKMQSDKGSIPDRFSAQQFSDYHSELNMSSLELGDSALYFCASSPYSGSGTEAFFGQGTRLTVV.

This clone was detected only once. The chain has TRBV5-1 and TRBJ2-7, with a weak D call TRBD1 (5 bases). V lost 1 base and J 0 bases, leaving 11 bases between the germline ends. The CDR3 is 15 residues long. Germline assignment: CDR1 SGHRS and CDR2 YFSETQ. Here the CDR3 DNA reads TGCGCCAGCAGCTTGCCTCCAGGGAACTCCTACGAGCAGTACTTC. Encoded protein: CASSLPPGNSYEQYF.

This clone was recorded once. The chain uses TRBV12-3 or TRBV12-4 and TRBJ2-1, with D maybe TRBD1 (5 bases). V gave up 4 bases and J gave up 9 bases, with 13 bases separating them. The CDR3 is 13 amino acids. The CDR3 bases are TGTGCCAGCAGTTCCCTCAGGGATGGTGAGCAGTTCTTC. It encodes CASSSLRDGEQFF.

The chain links TRBV5-1 to TRBJ2-7, with TRBD2 matching 8 bases. Germline V lookup: CDR1 SGHRS, CDR2 YFSETQ. The V and J ends lost 4 bases and 5 bases, in that order; junction bases with no gene match: 14. The CDR3 runs 16 residues. The CDR3 DNA reads as TGCGCCAGCAGCCGGCGTGGGGCGGGGGGTTCGGACGAGCAGTACTTC. Encoded protein: CASSRRGAGGSDEQYF.

V is TRBV19 and J is TRBJ2-2; 7 nucleotides agree with TRBD2. V shed 4 bases, J shed 2 bases, and the junction held 16 bases outside the gene matches. The CDR3 has 19 amino acids. Looked up from germline, CDR1 is LNHDA and CDR2 is SQIVND (reference sequence). The chain's CDR3 is CASSNRYGRGTLNTGELFF. CDR3 bases: TGTGCCAGTAGTAATCGGTATGGGCGGGGGACCCTAAACACCGGGGAGCTGTTTTTT.

The J gene is TRBJ2-5, the V gene TRBV9, with 12 bases aligning to TRBD1. In germline, CDR1 is SGDLS, CDR2 YYNGEE. CDR3 length equals 15 residues. The trim removed 4 bases at V and 5 bases at J, leaving 6 bases unmatched. CDR3 region: CASSSRDRGQETQYF. The CDR3 nucleotides are TGTGCCAGCAGCTCCCGGGACAGGGGGCAGGAGACCCAGTACTTC.

This chain connects TRBV30 to TRBJ2-5, with 13 positions matching TRBD2. The V and J ends lost 1 base and 4 bases, in that order; junction bases with no gene match: 6. Looked up from germline, CDR1 is GTSNPN and CDR2 is SVGIG (reference sequence). The CDR3 contains 16 residues. CDR3 DNA sequence: TGTGCCTGGAGTGGCCTTACTAGCGGGGGGGGAGAGACCCAGTACTTC. It specifies CAWSGLTSGGGETQYF.

V is TRBV3-1 (or the pseudogene TRBV3-2) and J is TRBJ1-1, with 7 bases matching TRBD1. Germline values: CDR1 LGHDT, CDR2 YNNKEL (reference sequence). This CDR3 has 14 amino acids. Trimming removed 5 bases from V and 1 base from J; junction bases left unmatched: 4. The CDR3: CASSKQGGNTEAFF. The CDR3 nucleotides are TGTGCCAGCAGCAAGCAGGGGGGGAACACTGAAGCTTTCTTT.

This sequence joins TRBV4-1 and TRBJ1-6; weak D call: TRBD1 (6 bases). This CDR3 spans 13 amino acids. Trimming removed 6 bases from V and 10 bases from J, with 13 bases in between. Germline V gives CDR1 MGHRA, CDR2 YSYEKL. CDR3 loop: CASRIQGDSPLHF. The CDR3 DNA reads TGCGCCAGCAGGATACAGGGAGACTCACCCCTCCACTTT.

The rearrangement links TRBV19 to TRBJ1-2, with D possibly matching TRBD1 (5 bases). CDR1 and CDR2 (germline): LNHDA, SQIVND (reference sequence). The CDR3 spans 15 residues. V lost 5 bases to trimming and J lost 2 bases, with 15 bases between them. The CDR3 region is CASSRSQGLNYGYTF. The CDR3 bases are TGTGCCAGTAGTCGATCGCAGGGTCTGAACTATGGCTACACCTTC.

The chain employs TRBV3-1 (or the pseudogene TRBV3-2) and TRBJ1-2; 8 nucleotides match TRBD1. Germline V gene data show CDR1 as LGHDT and CDR2 as YNNKEL (reference sequence). V shed 0 bases and J 7 bases; nucleotides not matched to a gene: 7. This CDR3 is built from 15 residues. The CDR3, as DNA: TGTGCCAGCAGCCAAGAGATGAGACAGGGGATTGGCTACACCTTC. Amino acid sequence: CASSQEMRQGIGYTF.

The CDR3 reads CASSEGTAQPQHF. The CDR3 DNA follows: TGTGCCAGCAGTGAAGGGACAGCTCAGCCCCAGCATTTT. The V gene is TRBV2, the J gene TRBJ1-5, with D possibly being TRBD1 (6 bases). From germline, CDR1 is SNHLY and CDR2 FYNNEI. V was pared by 1 base and J by 6 bases, with 7 bases between. The CDR3 is 13 residues long.

This rearrangement joins TRBV19 to TRBJ2-7; D not certain. The germline V and J ends were trimmed by 7 bases and 2 bases, with 21 bases remaining between them. The CDR3 spans 16 residues. Germline CDR1 reads LNHDA; CDR2 reads SQIVND (reference sequence). The CDR3 DNA reads as TGTGCCAGTACCTCTACGATCGGCGGCGGAACCTACGAGCAGTACTTC. Protein: CASTSTIGGGTYEQYF.

This chain uses TRBV28 with TRBJ2-1; 12 bases are shared with TRBD2. The J segment lost 7 bases and the V segment lost 5 bases, leaving 15 bases of the junction unmatched. In germline, CDR1 is MDHEN, CDR2 SYDVKM. The length of the CDR3 is 18 residues. The CDR3 sequence is CASSLMGSSGGADNEQFF. The CDR3 nucleotides read TGTGCCAGCAGTCTAATGGGCTCTAGCGGGGGGGCTGATAATGAGCAGTTCTTC.